The 18 T cell receptor beta chains reported below all come from one sample, sequenced in a study of STAT3 mutations in large granular lymphocyte leukemia. Study-wide results and caveats: Every T-cell large granular lymphocyte leukemia patient had at least one immunodominant TCR beta clonotype.

Sequencing was performed with immunoSEQ multiplex PCR; in TCRdb, only in-frame clones are kept and a portion is missing. Of some 30,000 clones detected, 60% to 85% appear once; the ten largest clones hold approximately 30%. The antigens these receptors bind are not known. Specimen: peripheral blood mononuclear cells. The receptor set was obtained from a woman between 45 and 60 years old with T-cell large granular lymphocyte leukemia. Some clones in this sample may be carry-over from other donors' samples.

This chain connects TRBV19 to TRBJ1-5; no clear D gene. Germline-derived CDR1 and CDR2 are LNHDA and SQIVND (reference sequence). The CDR3 extends over 13 amino acids. V shed 5 bases and J shed 3 bases, with 8 bases lying between them. The CDR3, as DNA: TGTGCCAGTAGTGAGGCGTTCAATCAGCCCCAGCATTTT. The encoded protein is CASSEAFNQPQHF.

The chain uses TRBV19 and TRBJ1-5, with D possibly TRBD1 on 5 matching bases. Germline lookup yields CDR1 LNHDA and CDR2 SQIVND (reference sequence). CDR3 length: 14 residues. The V end was cut by 4 bases, the J end by 7 bases, with 14 bases between. DNA for the CDR3: TGTGCCAGTAGTACGGGCCGTCGGGGGCAGCCCCAGCATTTT. This encodes CASSTGRRGQPQHF.

This chain uses TRBV6-6 with TRBJ1-2, with 7 bases lining up with TRBD1. The J segment lost 8 bases and the V segment lost 4 bases, leaving 10 bases of the junction unmatched. The CDR3 has 14 residues. CDR1 MNHNY and CDR2 SVGAGI come from the germline V gene (reference sequence). CDR3 protein: CASSSSTGASGYTF. The CDR3 region has the DNA TGTGCCAGCAGTTCTTCTACAGGGGCAAGCGGCTACACCTTC.

This clone was detected once. V gene TRBV6-6 combines with J gene TRBJ1-5, with D possibly TRBD1 on 5 matching bases. CDR3 length: 15 amino acids. Germline V gene data show CDR1 as MNHNY and CDR2 as SVGAGI (reference sequence). Trimming stripped 7 bases from V and 0 bases from J, with 13 bases between. CDR3: CASKLDSHSNQPQHF. The CDR3, as DNA: TGTGCCAGCAAGTTAGACAGCCATAGCAATCAGCCCCAGCATTTT.

V usage is TRBV5-1 and J usage is TRBJ2-3; D assignment may be TRBD1 or TRBD2 (5 bases each). V lost 3 bases to trimming and J lost 4 bases, with 12 bases between them. Germline lookup yields CDR1 SGHRS and CDR2 YFSETQ. The CDR3 is 14 amino acids. DNA for the CDR3: TGCGCCAGCAGCTCGACTGGGACGGCAGATACGCAGTATTTT. As protein: CASSSTGTADTQYF.

The chain carries TRBV28 and TRBJ2-1; TRBD2 matches at 8 bases. The V gene's germline CDR1 is MDHEN and CDR2 SYDVKM. J was trimmed by 1 base and V by 4 bases; bases with no gene match: 6. This CDR3 is built from 16 residues. The CDR3 DNA sequence: TGTGCCAGCAGTTCCCCAAGCGGGAGTTCCTACAATGAGCAGTTCTTC. It yields the protein CASSSPSGSSYNEQFF. Based on the CDR3 plus reference TRBV28 and TRBJ2-1, the full variable domain is DVKVTQSSRYLVKRTGEKVFLECVQDMDHENMFWYRQDPGLGLRLIYFSYDVKMKEKGDIPEGYSVSREKKERFSLILESASTNQTSMYLCASSSPSGSSYNEQFFGPGTRLTVL.

V usage is TRBV5-4 and J usage is TRBJ1-5; a possible D gene is TRBD1 (5 bases). The germline V and J ends were trimmed by 4 bases and 0 bases, with 8 bases remaining between them. Germline V lookup: CDR1 SGHNT, CDR2 YYREEE (reference sequence). This CDR3 has 14 residues. The CDR3 loop reads CASSPGGSNQPQHF. CDR3 nucleotide sequence: TGTGCCAGCAGCCCGGGGGGTAGCAATCAGCCCCAGCATTTT.

This chain connects TRBV5-4 to TRBJ2-1; D is unresolved. This CDR3 region has 13 residues. Per germline, CDR1 SGHNT and CDR2 YYREEE (reference sequence). V was trimmed by 1 base and J by 7 bases, leaving 9 bases between them. The CDR3 loop reads CASSLWNRNEQFF. CDR3 sequence (DNA): TGTGCCAGCAGCTTGTGGAATCGGAATGAGCAGTTCTTC.

The V call is TRBV5-1, the J call TRBJ2-1; 10 positions match TRBD2. Looked up from germline, CDR1 is SGHRS and CDR2 is YFSETQ. This CDR3 is 14 amino acids long. The V segment lost 7 bases and the J segment 4 bases; nucleotides outside the gene matches: 5. The CDR3 sequence is CASGGTSAYNEQFF. Written as DNA, the CDR3 is TGCGCCAGCGGCGGGACTAGCGCGTACAATGAGCAGTTCTTC.

This rearrangement joins TRBV28 to TRBJ1-4; the D is unclear. The CDR3 consists of 11 residues. The V gene lost 4 bases and the J gene lost 4 bases, with 1 base spanning the gap. Germline V gene lookup returns CDR1 MDHEN and CDR2 SYDVKM. CDR3 in amino acids: CASSYNEKLFF. The CDR3 DNA reads as TGTGCCAGCAGTTATAATGAAAAACTGTTTTTT.

The chain carries TRBV7-2 and TRBJ1-5; 9 positions agree with TRBD1. V was pared by 5 bases and J by 6 bases, with 2 bases of the junction left unmatched. Per germline, CDR1 SGHTA and CDR2 FQGNSA. This CDR3 region has 13 residues. The CDR3 loop reads CASSQDRGQPQHF. DNA for the CDR3: TGTGCCAGCAGCCAGGACAGGGGTCAGCCCCAGCATTTT.

The chain joins TRBV13 to TRBJ1-1; weak D call: TRBD1 (5 bases). The CDR3 has 15 amino acids. CDR1 and CDR2 from the germline V gene are PRHDT and FYEKMQ (reference sequence). Between the trimmed V and J ends, which lost 2 bases and 1 base, there was a span of 11 bases. The CDR3 spells CASSLSATENTEAFF. CDR3 coding DNA: TGTGCCAGCAGCTTATCGGCGACAGAGAACACTGAAGCTTTCTTT.

This clone was recorded a few times. This chain links TRBV28 with TRBJ2-1, with 9 bases fitting TRBD2. Germline CDR1 is MDHEN and CDR2 is SYDVKM. The CDR3 is made up of 14 amino acids. With 5 bases clipped from V and 8 bases from J, the junction kept 7 bases outside the gene matches. The CDR3 region is CASSPTGTSHEQFF. CDR3 in DNA: TGTGCCAGCAGTCCAACCGGGACTAGCCATGAGCAGTTCTTC.

The chain has TRBV7-9 and TRBJ2-1; D is tentatively TRBD1 or TRBD2 (7 bases each). V was pared by 5 bases and J by 4 bases, with 12 bases between. The CDR3 is 14 amino acids. The germline V gene has CDR1 SEHNR and CDR2 FQNEAQ (reference sequence). The CDR3 DNA follows: TGTGCCAGCAGCGCAGGGGGAGGGTACAATGAGCAGTTCTTC. Encoded protein: CASSAGGGYNEQFF.

The V and J genes are TRBV5-6 and TRBJ2-2; D may be TRBD1 (6 bases). V lost 5 bases and J 2 bases, leaving 13 bases between the germline ends. Germline CDR1 and CDR2: SGHDT and YYEEEE. The CDR3 has 15 amino acids. The chain's CDR3 is CASSTLQGNTGELFF. The DNA of the CDR3 is TGTGCCAGCAGTACCCTACAGGGAAACACCGGGGAGCTGTTTTTT.

The chain employs TRBV29-1 and TRBJ1-1, with 7 bases fitting TRBD1. This CDR3 region has 14 residues. CDR1 is SQVTM, CDR2 ANQGSEA, per germline. Trimming cost V 6 bases and J 7 bases; bases outside gene matches: 14. DNA of the CDR3: TGCAGCGTCCAAGTAACGAGGGGGCAGAGTGAAGCTTTCTTT. This codes for CSVQVTRGQSEAFF.

CDR3 loop: CASSPGDRDNRGLFF. In DNA, the CDR3 is TGTGCCAGCAGCCCCGGGGACAGGGACAACCGGGGGCTGTTTTTT. The chain has TRBV7-9 and TRBJ1-4; 9 nucleotides match TRBD1. The germline gives CDR1 SEHNR, CDR2 FQNEAQ (reference sequence). V lost 5 bases, J lost 14 bases, and 15 bases stayed unmatched. CDR3 length: 15 amino acids.

This clone has only a few counts. The V call is TRBV6-6, the J call TRBJ2-1; a possible D gene is TRBD2 (5 bases). CDR3 length: 14 residues. Germline loops: CDR1 MNHNY, CDR2 SVGAGI (reference sequence). Trimming cost V 7 bases and J 9 bases, with 19 bases left between them. The CDR3 reads CASIRGNGRIEQFF. The CDR3, as DNA: TGTGCCAGCATAAGAGGGAATGGGCGGATTGAGCAGTTCTTC.